These T cell receptor beta chains were read from a single sample in a study of blood T cell repertoires in COVID-19. Generated by immunoSEQ multiplex PCR, the TCRdb table keeps only in-frame clones and is missing some. The table lists over 100,000 clones, over 75% of them singletons. The sequencing sample was made of peripheral blood. The receptors derive from a woman aged 70-85 years with acute or convalescent COVID-19. The CDR3 runs from the conserved cysteine through the conserved F or W. Fields, in order: D gene, V gene, clone size, J gene, CDR3 DNA, CDR3 protein. D genes are given only for firm matches. Size is omitted from some rows. Given values are once, few, many or a class for expanded clones.

.	TRBV29-1	few	TRBJ1-5	TGCAGCGTTCGGGACAATCACAATCAGCCCCAGCATTTT	CSVRDNHNQPQHF
.	TRBV7-9	.	TRBJ2-2	TGTGCCAGCAGCTTAGCTTCCGCGAACACCGGGGAGCTGTTTTTT	CASSLASANTGELFF
.	TRBV5-6	.	TRBJ2-3	TGTGCCAGCAGCTTACGGAGCACAGATACGCAGTATTTT	CASSLRSTDTQYF
.	TRBV4-3	once	TRBJ2-5	TGCGCCAGCAGCCAAGTAGGCGGGGAAGAGACCCAGTACTTC	CASSQVGGEETQYF
.	TRBV19	.	TRBJ1-3	TGTGCCAGTAGTATAGATACGGTGAGCTCTGGAAACACCATATATTTT	CASSIDTVSSGNTIYF
TRBD2	TRBV7-9	.	TRBJ2-3	TGTGCCAGCAGCCAAAGACTAGCGGGGGGTTCAGATACGCAGTATTTT	CASSQRLAGGSDTQYF
TRBD2	TRBV5-4	.	TRBJ2-1	TGTGCCAGCAGCTTGGCTAGCGGGGGGGCCTTCTACAATGAGCAGTTCTTC	CASSLASGGAFYNEQFF
TRBD1	TRBV7-8	.	TRBJ1-2	TGTGCCAGCAGCTTACAAGGGGGCGTCTATGGCTACACCTTC	CASSLQGGVYGYTF
.	TRBV11-2	.	TRBJ2-3	TGTGCCAGCAGCTTATGGCAGTCACCCACAGATACGCAGTATTTT	CASSLWQSPTDTQYF
.	TRBV11-2	.	TRBJ2-5	TGTGCCAGCAGCCCGAAGTACGGGTCAGAGACCCAGTACTTC	CASSPKYGSETQYF
.	TRBV24-1	.	TRBJ1-5	TGTGCCACCAGCCTAAGCGGGGGTGGGAATCAGCCCCAGCATTTT	CATSLSGGGNQPQHF
.	TRBV11-1	.	TRBJ1-2	TGTGCCAGCAGCTTAAATCGACAAGACTACACCTTC	CASSLNRQDYTF
.	TRBV5-6	.	TRBJ1-1	TGTGCCAGCAGTAACCGAAGAGTGAACACTGAAGCTTTCTTT	CASSNRRVNTEAFF
TRBD1	TRBV11-3	.	TRBJ2-4	TGTGCCAGCAGCCTGACAGGGTTAAACATTCAGTACTTC	CASSLTGLNIQYF
.	TRBV20-1	.	TRBJ2-5	TGCAGTGCTAGTCGGGTCCCGAAAGAGACCCAGTACTTC	CSASRVPKETQYF
.	TRBV15	.	TRBJ2-7	TGTGCCACCAGCAGAGACGGCGGCTCAACCTACGAGCAGTACTTC	CATSRDGGSTYEQYF
TRBD2	TRBV5-1	.	TRBJ2-3	TGCGCCAGCAGCCTTAGCGGGCGCGATACGCAGTATTTT	CASSLSGRDTQYF
.	TRBV7-9	.	TRBJ1-2	TGTGCCAGCAGCTTAGGAGCCTATGGCTACACCTTC	CASSLGAYGYTF
.	TRBV3-1/TRBV3-2	.	TRBJ1-1	TGTGCCAGCAGTGCGTCCTGGGGACTCCGGAACACTGAAGCTTTCTTT	CASSASWGLRNTEAFF
.	TRBV6-5	.	TRBJ1-5	TGTGCCAGCAGCACCGGGACACTCAATCAGCCCCAGCATTTT	CASSTGTLNQPQHF
TRBD2	TRBV5-6	.	TRBJ2-6	TGTGCCAGCAGCTCCTTAGCGGGGGGGCCCTCTGGGGCCAACGTCCTGACTTTC	CASSSLAGGPSGANVLTF
.	TRBV30	.	TRBJ2-4	TGTGCCTGGAGGGGGGGGCAAGGCATTCAGTACTTC	CAWRGGQGIQYF
TRBD1	TRBV27	.	TRBJ1-1	TGTGCCAGCACCACCTGGGGAGAGGGGGCGAACATGAACACTGAAGCTTTCTTT	CASTTWGEGANMNTEAFF
.	TRBV2	.	TRBJ1-3	TGTGCCAGCAGTGGGGGGGCTGGAAACACCATATATTTT	CASSGGAGNTIYF
.	TRBV5-6	.	TRBJ1-3	TGTGCCAGCAGCTTGGTCAGCTCTGGAAACACCATATATTTT	CASSLVSSGNTIYF
TRBD1	TRBV30	.	TRBJ1-1	TGTGCCTGGAGAGGACAGGACCCGAACACTGAAGCTTTCTTT	CAWRGQDPNTEAFF
.	TRBV19	.	TRBJ2-2	TGTGCCAGTAGTATTGGGCAGGCGAACACCGGGGAGCTGTTTTTT	CASSIGQANTGELFF
.	TRBV24-1	once	TRBJ2-5	TGTGCCACCAGTGACTCGGGATTAAGGGAGACCCAGTACTTC	CATSDSGLRETQYF
.	TRBV30	.	TRBJ1-2	TGTGCCTGGAGTGTAGGGGGGGCATTGGAGGGCTACACCTTC	CAWSVGGALEGYTF
TRBD1	TRBV3-1/TRBV3-2	.	TRBJ1-2	TGTGCCAGCAGCGCAAGAGTAGACAGGGCAGTTGGCCACACCTTC	CASSARVDRAVGHTF
.	TRBV19	.	TRBJ1-1	TGTGCCAGTAGTATGATTGGCGAAGCTTTCTTT	CASSMIGEAFF
TRBD1	TRBV7-8	once	TRBJ1-6	TGTGCCAGCAACGACAGGGGTAATTCACCCCTCCACTTT	CASNDRGNSPLHF
.	TRBV12-3/TRBV12-4	.	TRBJ1-5	TGTGCCAGCAGTTTAGAGGAGAATCAGCCCCAGCATTTT	CASSLEENQPQHF
TRBD1	TRBV9	.	TRBJ2-1	TGTGCCAGCAGCGCGGACAGGGGATCCTACAATGAGCAGTTCTTC	CASSADRGSYNEQFF
.	TRBV11-3	once	TRBJ2-1	TGTGCCAGCAGCCGGGAACGGGTGAGGTACAATGAGCAGTTCTTC	CASSRERVRYNEQFF
.	TRBV7-9	once	TRBJ2-5	TGTGCCAGCAGCTTGGGACTGGGCCCCCAAGAGACCCAGTACTTC	CASSLGLGPQETQYF